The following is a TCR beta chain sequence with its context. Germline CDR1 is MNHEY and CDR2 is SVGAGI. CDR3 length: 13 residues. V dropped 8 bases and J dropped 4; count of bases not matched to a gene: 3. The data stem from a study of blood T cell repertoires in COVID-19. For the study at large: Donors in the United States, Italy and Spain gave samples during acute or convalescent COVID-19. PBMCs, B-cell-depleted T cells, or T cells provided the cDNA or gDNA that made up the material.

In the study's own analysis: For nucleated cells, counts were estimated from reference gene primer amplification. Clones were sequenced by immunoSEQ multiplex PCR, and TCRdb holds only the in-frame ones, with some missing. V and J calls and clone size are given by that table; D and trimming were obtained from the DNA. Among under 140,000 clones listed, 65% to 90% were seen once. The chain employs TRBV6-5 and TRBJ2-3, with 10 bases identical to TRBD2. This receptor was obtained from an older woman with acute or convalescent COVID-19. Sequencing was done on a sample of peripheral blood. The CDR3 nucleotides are TGTGCCAGCGGAGCGGGGGGGCCAGATACGCAGTATTTT. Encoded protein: CASGAGGPDTQYF.